What follows is one T cell receptor (beta chain) and its context. Repertoires were generated with immunoSEQ multiplex PCR, while TCRdb's copy carries only in-frame clones and drops some. Among 20,000 to 25,000 clones listed, roughly 76% were seen once. Stated time point: cycle 4 day 1 (C4D1), after around six weeks of nivolumab. Every patient relapsed after autologous stem cell transplantation, and brentuximab vedotin exposure varied. Magnetic negative selection served to purify CD4+ T cells out of PBMCs that had been thawed. These data originate in a study of PD-1 blockade in classical Hodgkin lymphoma. Between the trimmed V and J ends, which lost 7 bases and 4 bases, there was a span of 11 bases. CDR3 length: 14 amino acids. CDR1 is SNHLY, CDR2 FYNNEI, per germline.

The clonotype was recovered from a human donor with classical Hodgkin lymphoma. The material was CD4+ T cells from blood, obtained before the fourth cycle of nivolumab. This chain uses TRBV2 with TRBJ1-6; D unclear. The CDR3 loop reads CASNNPSYNSPLHF. CDR3 in DNA: TGTGCCAGCAACAACCCATCTTATAATTCACCCCTCCACTTT.